This T cell receptor (beta chain) was profiled in a study of beta chain features in type 1 diabetes. Germline-derived CDR1 and CDR2 are KGHSH and LQKENI. The length of the CDR3 is 14 residues. V was clipped by 6 bases and J by 3 bases, with 14 bases between them. CD45RO/CCR7/CD25/CD127/CD95/CD27 sorting isolated CD4+ naive, central memory, regulatory and stem cell-like memory cells. Each sorted population was over 95% pure. Since all of the isolated RNA was reverse transcribed, expressed TCRB transcripts were what got sequenced. Using immunoSEQ multiplex PCR, the repertoire was profiled, and TCRdb retains in-frame clones only, with some absent. The table has 850,000 to 900,000 clones, about 17% seen once.

Material for sequencing was naive CD4+ T cells from blood. The chain employs TRBV18 and TRBJ1-1, with a weak D call TRBD1 (5 bases). The receptor's source is a woman aged 18-35 years in good health. Here the CDR3 reads CASSRTQGYTEAFF. DNA for the CDR3: TGTGCCAGCTCCCGAACGCAGGGTTACACTGAAGCTTTCTTT.